This T cell receptor (beta chain) is from a study of cytomegalovirus exposure and HLA in healthy donors. Study results and caveats: TCR beta V- and J-gene trimming was later associated with a missense DCLRE1C variant.

Remarks on this clone: Antigen unknown.

A multiplex PCR was run with 60 Vbeta primers and 13 Jbeta primers. In the study's own analysis: In a later analysis, some 10 million of about 80 million unique beta chains occurred in at least two donors. Some clones are missing from TCRdb's copy, which holds only in-frame ones; the method was immunoSEQ multiplex PCR. The DNA gave D and trimming, while V, J and clone size come from that table. The table shows roughly 99,000 clones, with 77% occurring only once. The donors were healthy bone marrow donors. Despite likely unrecorded immune exposures, the donors were nominally healthy at the time of sampling. The CDR3 spans 15 residues. From germline, CDR1 is KGHSH and CDR2 LQKENI. Unmatched junction bases numbered 6, after V lost 3 bases and J lost 5 bases.

The chain links TRBV18 to TRBJ1-4, with TRBD1 identical over 7 bases. The source of this sequence is a male donor in good health and CMV-seronegative. Input material: PBMCs. In nucleotides, the CDR3 is TGTGCCAGCTCACCCCGGGGCAGGGGGAATGAAAAACTGTTTTTT. It encodes CASSPRGRGNEKLFF.